This is a list of T cell receptor beta chains from one sample in a study of cytomegalovirus exposure and HLA in healthy donors. Libraries were prepared by immunoSEQ multiplex PCR; TCRdb keeps only in-frame clonotypes and omits some of them. The sample has roughly 180,000 clones, around 81% seen once. Sequencing was performed on PBMCs. These receptors all stem from a young woman in good health and CMV-seropositive. Each CDR3 is given with its conserved first and last residue. The order of the fields is J gene, V gene, CDR3 protein.

>TRBJ2-5|TRBV5-6
CASSFGLAGSTQYF
>TRBJ1-4|TRBV19
CASNDEDRGNEKLFF
>TRBJ1-6|TRBV4-2
CASSLNARDRGGNSPLHF
>TRBJ2-1|TRBV7-8
CASSYDTLGDTDEQFF
>TRBJ2-5|TRBV6-5
CASRGGQETQYF
>TRBJ2-3|TRBV4-3
CASSQDLARPTDTQYF
>TRBJ2-2|TRBV4-2
CASSQVTDYTGELFF
>TRBJ1-1|TRBV11-3
CASSEDREAFF
>TRBJ1-2|TRBV28
CASSLGHPEGGYTF
>TRBJ1-4|TRBV19
CASSLQGAEKLFF
>TRBJ1-4|TRBV19
CASSTEYRVGEKLFF
>TRBJ2-7|TRBV5-4
CASSLMGGAYEQYF
>TRBJ1-5|TRBV28
CASSFRRTTNQPQHF
>TRBJ2-4|TRBV29-1
CSVSLAGGDIQYF
>TRBJ2-1|TRBV5-1
CASSFSFGGQAVKFF
>TRBJ1-5|TRBV11-3
CASSLVGGRRGNQPQHF
>TRBJ1-1|TRBV6-5
CASSYSAGETEAFF
>TRBJ1-6|TRBV4-3
CASSQDLQGISPLHF
>TRBJ2-4|TRBV25-1
CASSESGTGRNIQYF
>TRBJ1-1|TRBV29-1
CSVEVWVRAGAFF
>TRBJ1-1|TRBV2
CASSGQGALGEAFF
>TRBJ2-5|TRBV9
CASSGSGQETQYF
>TRBJ1-1|TRBV7-2
CASSLVPKAGEAFF
>TRBJ1-2|TRBV6-5
CASSPGANYGYTF
>TRBJ1-3|TRBV6-1
CASSGGYGSGNTIYF
>TRBJ2-3|TRBV27
CASSLTPGTSGGRRDTQYF
>TRBJ2-5|TRBV6-5
CASTGGVWGTQYF
>TRBJ1-2|TRBV6-5
CASSYTKGDYGYTF
>TRBJ1-3|TRBV6-6
CASSYSGGDRGNTIYF
>TRBJ2-5|TRBV28
CASRSMTGGRETQYF
>TRBJ1-1|TRBV7-8
CASRPTGVTEAFF
>TRBJ1-1|TRBV19
CASSIDRGYTEAFF
>TRBJ2-7|TRBV28
CASSTRDRGPEQYF
>TRBJ1-2|TRBV13
CASSRQGAGGYTF
>TRBJ1-1|TRBV30
CAWSGGAFNTEAFF
>TRBJ1-2|TRBV5-1
CASSLWEQGGGYTF
>TRBJ2-6|TRBV19
CASSSTGSGANVLTF
>TRBJ1-5|TRBV6-5
CASSYGPGGNQPQHF
>TRBJ2-2|TRBV7-9
CASSYLTGGSGELFF
>TRBJ1-1|TRBV11-3
CASSPGGGIEAFF
>TRBJ2-6|TRBV7-9
CASSLGTGTGANVLTF
>TRBJ2-2|TRBV7-9
CSSSLGGAGRTGELFF
>TRBJ2-4|TRBV6-1
CASSETGTVRNSQYF
>TRBJ1-6|TRBV7-9
CASRLDGRNSPLHF
>TRBJ1-1|TRBV11-2
CASSPSRGQNTEAFF
>TRBJ2-1|TRBV9
CASSASSSGGAVEQFF
>TRBJ2-1|TRBV6-5
CASRGTAYNEQFF
>TRBJ2-7|TRBV29-1
CSVEQGPTYEQYF
>TRBJ1-4|TRBV7-2
CASSRDTFNEKLFF
>TRBJ2-7|TRBV11-2
CASSSPGQGAYEQYF